A selection of T cell receptor beta chains follows, all from one sample in a study of early T cells in non-severe SARS-CoV-2 infection. One entry per CDR3 protein results from TCRdb running MiXCR on the 5' RACE reads. The sample has 80,000 or so distinct CDR3 sequences, over 9.5% seen once; the top ten hold about 3%. What was sequenced was whole blood. The receptors here all came from an adult who was a healthcare worker with PCR-confirmed SARS-CoV-2 infection or an uninfected control (not recorded which). Each CDR3 is given with its conserved first and last residue. The D gene is left open where the match is weak. Some rows have no size entry. The others give once, few or many, or a class for an expanded clone.

j_gene: TRBJ2-1; d_gene: -; abundance: -; v_gene: TRBV5-1; CDR3aa: CASSPLTGRDEQFF; CDR3nt: TGCGCCAGCAGCCCCCTGACAGGGAGGGATGAGCAGTTCTTC
j_gene: TRBJ2-1; d_gene: -; abundance: few; v_gene: TRBV4-1; CDR3aa: CASSPAKANEQFF; CDR3nt: TGCGCCAGCAGTCCTGCCAAGGCCAATGAGCAGTTCTTC
j_gene: TRBJ1-5; d_gene: -; abundance: few; v_gene: TRBV28; CDR3aa: CASGTNQPQHF; CDR3nt: TGTGCCAGCGGAACAAATCAGCCCCAGCATTTT
j_gene: TRBJ2-5; d_gene: TRBD2; abundance: many; v_gene: TRBV18; CDR3aa: CASSPGSTSGSYETQYF; CDR3nt: TGTGCCAGCTCACCCGGTTCGACTAGCGGGAGTTATGAGACCCAGTACTTC
j_gene: TRBJ2-7; d_gene: -; abundance: few; v_gene: TRBV4-1; CDR3aa: CASSQEGRVYYEQYF; CDR3nt: TGCGCCAGCAGCCAAGAGGGCAGGGTCTACTACGAGCAGTACTTC
j_gene: TRBJ2-3; d_gene: -; abundance: many; v_gene: TRBV7-8; CDR3aa: CASSLRRPTDTQYF; CDR3nt: TGTGCCAGCAGCTTAAGGAGGCCCACAGATACGCAGTATTTT
j_gene: TRBJ1-1; d_gene: -; abundance: -; v_gene: TRBV29-1; CDR3aa: CSVVDSLNTEAFF; CDR3nt: TGCAGCGTTGTAGACAGCTTAAACACTGAAGCTTTCTTT
j_gene: TRBJ2-7; d_gene: -; abundance: many; v_gene: TRBV21-1; CDR3aa: CASSKQGAPYEQYF; CDR3nt: TGTGCCAGCAGCAAACAGGGGGCTCCCTACGAGCAGTACTTC
j_gene: TRBJ2-2; d_gene: -; abundance: many; v_gene: TRBV7-9; CDR3aa: CASSFPRGSLASTGELFF; CDR3nt: TGTGCCAGCAGCTTTCCCCGAGGGAGCCTAGCGAGTACCGGGGAGCTGTTTTTT
j_gene: TRBJ2-3; d_gene: -; abundance: -; v_gene: TRBV11-3; CDR3aa: CASSLGGGSTDTQYF; CDR3nt: TGTGCCAGCAGCCTGGGGGGAGGAAGCACAGATACGCAGTATTTT
j_gene: TRBJ2-7; d_gene: -; abundance: few; v_gene: TRBV28; CDR3aa: CASSLVLGSRTGKQYF; CDR3nt: TGTGCCAGCAGTTTAGTCCTTGGTAGCCGGACCGGTAAGCAGTACTTC
j_gene: TRBJ2-3; d_gene: -; abundance: medium-sized; v_gene: TRBV6-1; CDR3aa: CASREQEGGTDTQYF; CDR3nt: TGTGCCAGCAGGGAACAGGAGGGGGGTACAGATACGCAGTATTTT
j_gene: TRBJ2-7; d_gene: -; abundance: few; v_gene: TRBV7-7; CDR3aa: CASSSSLNQEEQYF; CDR3nt: TGTGCCAGCAGCTCCAGCCTGAATCAGGAAGAGCAGTACTTC
j_gene: TRBJ2-5; d_gene: TRBD2; abundance: many; v_gene: TRBV20-1; CDR3aa: CSARGGLGLAQETQYF; CDR3nt: TGCAGTGCTAGAGGCGGTCTGGGACTAGCCCAGGAGACCCAGTACTTC
j_gene: TRBJ1-1; d_gene: -; abundance: many; v_gene: TRBV7-3; CDR3aa: CASSLQPNTEAFF; CDR3nt: TGTGCCAGCAGCCTCCAGCCGAACACTGAAGCTTTCTTT
j_gene: TRBJ2-5; d_gene: -; abundance: few; v_gene: TRBV28; CDR3aa: CASTPGGKETQYF; CDR3nt: TGTGCCAGCACTCCTGGAGGAAAGGAGACCCAGTACTTC
j_gene: TRBJ2-7; d_gene: -; abundance: -; v_gene: TRBV4-2; CDR3aa: CASSQGEGHAGPYEQYF; CDR3nt: TGTGCCAGCAGCCAAGGAGAGGGACACGCCGGGCCCTACGAGCAGTACTTC
j_gene: TRBJ1-5; d_gene: -; abundance: many; v_gene: TRBV6-5; CDR3aa: CASSRRRDQPQHF; CDR3nt: TGTGCCAGCAGTCGAAGAAGGGATCAGCCCCAGCATTTT
j_gene: TRBJ1-6; d_gene: -; abundance: -; v_gene: TRBV5-1; CDR3aa: CASSFQDYNSPLHF; CDR3nt: TGCGCCAGCAGCTTTCAAGATTATAATTCACCCCTCCACTTT
j_gene: TRBJ1-1; d_gene: -; abundance: many; v_gene: TRBV19; CDR3aa: CATRGSRLNTAEAFF; CDR3nt: TGTGCCACCAGAGGTAGTCGCCTCAATACCGCTGAAGCTTTCTTT
j_gene: TRBJ1-2; d_gene: -; abundance: -; v_gene: TRBV28; CDR3aa: CASSLPQGRGYTF; CDR3nt: TGTGCCAGCAGTTTACCCCAGGGGAGGGGCTACACCTTC
j_gene: TRBJ2-5; d_gene: -; abundance: many; v_gene: TRBV20-1; CDR3aa: CSALQLATETQYF; CDR3nt: TGCAGTGCTTTGCAACTAGCTACGGAGACCCAGTACTTC
j_gene: TRBJ2-1; d_gene: TRBD2; abundance: -; v_gene: TRBV4-2; CDR3aa: CASSRSGKDEQFF; CDR3nt: TGTGCCAGCAGCCGTAGCGGGAAGGATGAGCAGTTCTTC
j_gene: TRBJ1-4; d_gene: -; abundance: many; v_gene: TRBV7-6; CDR3aa: CASSLGGEGMELFF; CDR3nt: TGTGCCAGCAGCTTAGGGGGTGAAGGAATGGAACTGTTTTTT
j_gene: TRBJ2-7; d_gene: -; abundance: few; v_gene: TRBV20-1; CDR3aa: CSAWPASNPAHEQYF; CDR3nt: TGCAGTGCTTGGCCCGCCTCTAACCCAGCCCACGAGCAGTACTTC
j_gene: TRBJ2-3; d_gene: TRBD2; abundance: many; v_gene: TRBV24-1; CDR3aa: CATSDGTSGWTDTQYF; CDR3nt: TGTGCCACCAGTGATGGGACTAGCGGGTGGACAGATACGCAGTATTTT
j_gene: TRBJ2-1; d_gene: -; abundance: once; v_gene: TRBV29-1; CDR3aa: CSVGSNEQFF; CDR3nt: TGCAGCGTGGGGAGCAATGAGCAGTTCTTC
j_gene: TRBJ2-3; d_gene: -; abundance: many; v_gene: TRBV20-1; CDR3aa: CSARGAGPDTQYF; CDR3nt: TGCAGTGCGAGGGGGGCGGGGCCAGATACGCAGTATTTT
j_gene: TRBJ2-7; d_gene: -; abundance: few; v_gene: TRBV6-2/TRBV6-3; CDR3aa: CASSYSEGWTYEQYF; CDR3nt: TGTGCCAGCAGTTACTCAGAGGGGTGGACCTACGAGCAGTACTTC
j_gene: TRBJ2-5; d_gene: -; abundance: many; v_gene: TRBV20-1; CDR3aa: CSATTGIYETQYF; CDR3nt: TGCAGTGCCACCACAGGGATATACGAGACCCAGTACTTC
j_gene: TRBJ2-5; d_gene: -; abundance: -; v_gene: TRBV5-1; CDR3aa: CASSLVGTALKEIQYF; CDR3nt: TGTGCCAGCAGCTTGGTGGGAACAGCGCTTAAAGAGATCCAGTACTTC
j_gene: TRBJ2-7; d_gene: TRBD2; abundance: many; v_gene: TRBV4-2; CDR3aa: CASSQLAGSSSYEQYF; CDR3nt: TGTGCCAGCAGCCAGTTAGCGGGATCATCATCGTACGAGCAGTACTTC
j_gene: TRBJ2-1; d_gene: -; abundance: many; v_gene: TRBV20-1; CDR3aa: CSARDPWGYNEQFF; CDR3nt: TGCAGTGCTAGAGATCCCTGGGGTTACAATGAGCAGTTCTTC
j_gene: TRBJ2-1; d_gene: TRBD2; abundance: many; v_gene: TRBV7-9; CDR3aa: CASSPGGFDEQFF; CDR3nt: TGTGCCAGCAGCCCGGGGGGATTCGATGAGCAGTTCTTC
j_gene: TRBJ2-7; d_gene: TRBD2; abundance: -; v_gene: TRBV18; CDR3aa: CASSWTSGATYEQYF; CDR3nt: TGTGCCAGCTCATGGACTAGCGGCGCCACCTACGAGCAGTACTTC
j_gene: TRBJ1-1; d_gene: -; abundance: few; v_gene: TRBV28; CDR3aa: CASSSTGLNTEAFF; CDR3nt: TGTGCCAGCAGTTCGACAGGATTGAACACTGAAGCTTTCTTT
j_gene: TRBJ2-3; d_gene: -; abundance: -; v_gene: TRBV29-1; CDR3aa: CSVSGNEDTQYF; CDR3nt: TGCAGCGTATCAGGTAATGAAGATACGCAGTATTTT